This is a list of T cell receptor beta chains from one sample in a study of CD8+ T cells in alopecia areata. TCRdb's copy holds only in-frame clones and misses some; the assay was immunoSEQ multiplex PCR. The sample includes fewer than 110,000 clones, 45% to 60% of them seen just once. Sequenced sample: CD4+ T cells sorted from blood. These receptors all stem from a human donor in good health. CDR3s include the opening cysteine and the closing phenylalanine or tryptophan. A D gene is named only where the DNA matches it firmly. Clone size, where shown, is once, few, many, or a class for clones that have expanded.

>few|TRBD2|TRBJ2-7|TRBV7-9
CASSLGGGPSEQYF
TGTGCCAGCAGCTTAGGCGGGGGGCCCTCCGAGCAGTACTTC
>NA|TRBD1|TRBJ2-7|TRBV29-1
CSVGQGDSYEQYF
TGCAGCGTTGGACAGGGAGATTCCTACGAGCAGTACTTC
>NA|NA|TRBJ2-7|TRBV28
CASTGPMNEQYF
TGTGCCAGCACAGGCCCTATGAACGAGCAGTACTTC
>NA|NA|TRBJ1-4|TRBV29-1
CSVESAGEKLFF
TGCAGCGTTGAATCGGCTGGCGAAAAACTGTTTTTT
>NA|TRBD1|TRBJ2-6|TRBV29-1
CSAEDRTSGANVLTF
TGCAGCGCGGAGGACAGGACCTCTGGGGCCAACGTCCTGACTTTC
>NA|NA|TRBJ1-2|TRBV11-2
CASSLVGGEPYGYTF
TGTGCCAGCAGCTTAGTTGGCGGGGAGCCTTATGGCTACACCTTC
>NA|NA|TRBJ2-1|TRBV4-3
CASSSGWGSWDNEQFF
TGCGCCAGCAGCTCTGGGTGGGGCAGTTGGGACAATGAGCAGTTCTTC
>NA|NA|TRBJ1-1|TRBV5-1
CASSLSRMDTEAFF
TGCGCCAGCAGCTTATCCCGAATGGACACTGAAGCTTTCTTT
>medium-sized|NA|TRBJ1-5|TRBV27
CASSQMNQPQHF
TGTGCCAGCAGTCAAATGAATCAGCCCCAGCATTTT
>NA|NA|TRBJ1-2|TRBV6-5
CASSRGLSRGYGYTF
TGTGCCAGCAGCCGGGGGCTCTCGCGCGGGTATGGCTACACCTTC
>NA|TRBD1|TRBJ1-2|TRBV4-1
CASSQLTGRSGYTF
TGCGCCAGCAGCCAATTGACAGGGCGATCTGGCTACACCTTC
>NA|TRBD1|TRBJ2-5|TRBV7-9
CASSLEGQGASETQYF
TGTGCCAGCAGCTTAGAGGGACAGGGGGCTTCGGAGACCCAGTACTTC
>NA|TRBD1|TRBJ1-2|TRBV30
CAWSRERDRVYTF
TGTGCCTGGAGCCGGGAGCGGGACAGGGTTTACACCTTC
>medium-sized|NA|TRBJ2-2|TRBV15
CATSPGRNTGELFF
TGTGCCACCAGCCCAGGGAGAAACACCGGGGAGCTGTTTTTT
>NA|TRBD1|TRBJ2-1|TRBV6-1
CASSGTGTGSYNEQFF
TGTGCCAGCAGTGGGACCGGGACAGGATCCTACAATGAGCAGTTCTTC
>NA|NA|TRBJ2-5|TRBV6-1
CASVLPGRRQETQYF
TGTGCCTCCGTTCTACCGGGACGTAGGCAAGAGACCCAGTACTTC
>NA|TRBD1|TRBJ1-6|TRBV5-6
CASSQADRGYGSPLHF
TGCGCCAGCAGCCAAGCGGACAGGGGGTACGGGTCACCCCTCCACTTT
>few|NA|TRBJ1-2|TRBV7-3
CASSRLGRYGYTF
TGTGCCAGCAGCCGCCTCGGACGCTATGGCTACACCTTC
>few|NA|TRBJ1-5|TRBV30
CAWSIGGSQHF
TGTGCCTGGAGCATTGGGGGGTCCCAGCATTTT
>NA|NA|TRBJ2-3|TRBV20-1
CSANFIDTQYF
TGCAGTGCTAACTTTATAGATACGCAGTATTTT
>NA|NA|TRBJ1-6|TRBV15
CATRPRQSYNSPLHF
TGTGCCACCAGACCAAGACAGTCCTATAATTCACCCCTCCACTTT
>few|TRBD1|TRBJ1-1|TRBV29-1
CSADRVSTEAFF
TGCAGCGCCGACAGGGTATCCACTGAAGCTTTCTTT
>NA|TRBD1|TRBJ2-7|TRBV25-1
CASSEGQGARYEQYF
TGTGCCAGCAGTGAGGGACAGGGGGCAAGGTACGAGCAGTACTTC
>few|TRBD2|TRBJ2-7|TRBV28
CASTKAGELTYEQYF
TGTGCCAGCACGAAGGCGGGGGAGTTGACCTACGAGCAGTACTTC
>NA|NA|TRBJ2-7|TRBV7-9
CASSPRSSYEQYF
TGTGCCAGCAGCCCTAGGAGCTCCTACGAGCAGTACTTC
>NA|TRBD1|TRBJ2-3|TRBV4-2
CASSQGGQGHTDTQYF
TGTGCCAGCAGCCAAGGAGGACAGGGACACACAGATACGCAGTATTTT
>NA|TRBD2|TRBJ2-5|TRBV29-1
CSVAARGGQTWQETQYF
TGCAGCGTTGCGGCGCGGGGGGGCCAGACGTGGCAAGAGACCCAGTACTTC
>NA|NA|TRBJ1-5|TRBV6-1
CASSEGQGSNQPQHF
TGTGCCAGCAGTGAAGGGCAGGGGAGCAATCAGCCCCAGCATTTT
>few|NA|TRBJ2-3|TRBV9
CASSVRAGGTQYF
TGTGCCAGCAGCGTCAGAGCCGGGGGTACGCAGTATTTT
>NA|TRBD1|TRBJ1-2|TRBV5-1
CASSAGTGYGYTF
TGCGCCAGCAGTGCCGGGACAGGGTATGGCTACACCTTC
>NA|NA|TRBJ1-5|TRBV29-1
CSVSTGWVDQPQHF
TGCAGCGTTTCCACAGGGTGGGTCGATCAGCCCCAGCATTTT
>NA|NA|TRBJ2-4|TRBV2
CASSVQGNIQYF
TGTGCCAGCAGTGTGCAGGGAAACATTCAGTACTTC
>NA|NA|TRBJ2-7|TRBV30
CAWNGQHTYEQYF
TGTGCCTGGAATGGTCAGCATACCTACGAGCAGTACTTC
>NA|TRBD1|TRBJ1-2|TRBV28
CASSRGQGRDGYTF
TGTGCCAGCAGTCGCGGACAGGGGCGGGATGGCTACACCTTC
>NA|TRBD2|TRBJ2-5|TRBV29-1
CSVGRGLAGAIGTQYF
TGCAGCGTTGGTCGCGGACTAGCGGGGGCGATAGGGACCCAGTACTTC
>few|TRBD1|TRBJ1-4|TRBV7-2
CASSPDRGGEKLFF
TGTGCCAGCAGCCCTGACAGGGGTGGGGAAAAACTGTTTTTT
>NA|NA|TRBJ1-1|TRBV30
CAWRRTLNTEAFF
TGTGCCTGGAGGAGGACACTTAACACTGAAGCTTTCTTT
>NA|TRBD1|TRBJ2-5|TRBV7-9
CASSKTPGQGVQETQYF
TGTGCCAGCAGCAAGACCCCCGGACAGGGGGTACAAGAGACCCAGTACTTC
>NA|NA|TRBJ2-7|TRBV5-6
CASSLGSSFYEQYF
TGTGCCAGCAGCTTGGGAAGCAGCTTCTACGAGCAGTACTTC
>few|NA|TRBJ2-3|TRBV6-1
CASSEVDGSGDTQYF
TGTGCCAGCAGTGAAGTTGATGGAAGTGGAGATACGCAGTATTTT
>few|TRBD1|TRBJ1-2|TRBV5-4
CASSSRDRVYAGGYTF
TGTGCCAGCAGCTCCCGGGACAGGGTTTACGCTGGTGGCTACACCTTC
>NA|NA|TRBJ2-2|TRBV5-6
CASKRTYTGELFF
TGTGCCAGCAAAAGGACCTACACCGGGGAGCTGTTTTTT
>NA|NA|TRBJ1-1|TRBV9
CASSVVVSTTEAFF
TGTGCCAGCAGCGTGGTGGTTAGCACCACTGAAGCTTTCTTT